This TCR beta chain was obtained from a study of cytomegalovirus exposure and HLA in healthy donors. General study findings and limits: Most of the TCR beta V segments (in an earlier analysis) were productive either about 87% or about 30% of the time. For TCR beta chains, V- and J-gene trimming was later linked to a missense DCLRE1C variant. A later analysis reportedly found that, within productive TCRs, an Asian-associated ancestry cluster had fewer N-insertions than the mean observed across the approximately 690 donors.

After removal of 4 bases from V and 6 bases from J, the junction contained 9 bases not matched to a gene. The CDR3 covers 16 residues. Germline V CDR1 and CDR2: MNHEY, SMNVEV (reference sequence). Researchers ran the PCR with 60 Vbeta and 13 Jbeta primers. Original handling: Later reanalysis found roughly 80 million unique TCR beta chains, about 11 million of them shared. This table comes from immunoSEQ multiplex PCR, and its TCRdb copy is limited to in-frame clones, with some not included. The DNA gave D and trimming, while V, J and clone size come from that table. This table has about 99,000 clones, around 66% appearing once. As concerns this clone: What it recognizes is unknown.

Input material: PBMCs. The sequence was collected from a woman aged 50 to 60 in good health and CMV-seronegative. J is TRBJ2-1 and V is TRBV27, with TRBD2 matching 10 bases. The CDR3, as DNA: TGTGCCAGCAGTTCCCGTAGCGGGGGGAGTCCCAATGAGCAGTTCTTC. This sequence encodes CASSSRSGGSPNEQFF.